One T cell receptor (beta chain) is described in this entry. What this receptor recognizes is not known. The junction departs from the called germline gene at one end, perhaps through a read error. This sample stems from a study of cytomegalovirus exposure and HLA in healthy donors (dated by TCRdb to the late 2010s). Study-wide context: An earlier analysis of under 600 of the donors reported 250 to 300 Gb of sequence data and roughly 110 million unique TCR beta sequences from about 179 million T cells. To decide whether each TCR beta V gene segment behaved as functional or pseudogenic, an earlier analysis of over 500 of the donors relied on high-throughput TCR beta sequencing. Alongside the repertoire data, information on donor age, sex, ethnicity and CMV serostatus was compiled. The number of donors typed differed by locus, with 629-630 for A, B, C, DRB1 and DQB1, 522 for DQA1, under 610 for DPA1, and 472 for DPB1. The study was designed to test whether signatures of past pathogen exposure could be identified by cataloging public T cell receptors. A later analysis re-analyzed previously published TCR beta repertoires from 650 to 800 donors and added high-resolution HLA genotyping to study TCR occurrence patterns. A later genetic analysis used genome-wide SNP genotypes for about 65% of the roughly 700 donors, treating that subset as a discovery cohort. Roughly 5 DR-DQ haplotypes were handled as single units for association and clustering because linkage in the cohort was strong. Among some 400 genotyped donors of the cohort, an average of approximately 230,000 unique TCR beta nucleotide sequences were sequenced per donor, about a sixth of them non-productive. Of the 350 to 400 genotyped donors, over 65% fell in the genetic ancestry cluster associated with self-reported Caucasian donors. In addition to the first cohort of roughly 700 subjects, a separate validation cohort of approximately 130 different subjects was used. The study used immunosequencing to profile the T cell repertoires of approximately 650 subjects and linked those repertoires to cytomegalovirus serostatus. High-throughput TCR immunosequencing, statistical association of individual TCRs with disease status, and machine learning were combined to predict cytomegalovirus infection status. Both class I and class II loci were covered by HLA typing, at four-digit resolution. All discovery cohort repertoires had been generated using a single sequencing platform. An early release covering roughly 580 HLA-typed donors comprised 300 to 350 gigabases of sequencing data and approximately 80 million unique TCR sequences. Rather than using new phenotypic data, the later analysis identified candidate immune exposures from TCR beta sequences and from how often those sequences occurred across donors. Overall study outcomes, separate from this receptor: In this cohort, only TCR beta chains were sequenced, and detectable features were limited by the absence of alpha or paired-chain data. In a later analysis, most CMV-associated TCR beta chains were found to appear HLA-restricted, with HLA associations seemingly driven largely by CMV exposure. A later analysis reported that several top co-occurrence clusters appeared linked to parvovirus B19, influenza, CMV and Epstein-Barr virus. When HLA alleles, especially DR and DQ, strongly co-occurred, TCR associations were difficult to assign to individual alleles. A total of around 150 TCR beta chains were listed by the study as associated with cytomegalovirus. A cluster of highly shared sequence variants was judged likely to represent a technical artifact of the sequencing pipeline. Specific HLA alleles were associated with over 15,000 TCR beta sequences at a false discovery rate of 0.05 in a later analysis. An earlier analysis of several hundred of the donors showed that most TCR beta V segments appeared in productive rearrangements either about 87% or about 30% of the time, which broadly matched IMGT annotations. In both the original and validation cohorts, the classifier was reported to diagnose cytomegalovirus status with high specificity and sensitivity. HLA typing was unavailable for some donors at each locus, so association tests used only the typed subset. Across donors, most TCR sequences were observed very rarely, whereas some public TCRs were present in many individuals. Correlated functional status among segregating V segments might reflect linkage disequilibrium, but an unknown experimental factor could not be ruled out. Because the 87-base-pair reads could not distinguish some IMGT-functional V segments, including TRBV6-2 and TRBV6-3, those segments were excluded. It was suggested by the authors that the approach could potentially be generalized to other disease states and immunological phenotypes. In a later analysis, the rate of TCR association differed among HLA loci, with DRB1 alleles having the most associated TCRs and HLA-C alleles having the fewest. Compared with the roughly 670-donor mean, donors in an Asian-associated ancestry cluster had fewer N-insertions in productive TCRs, according to a later genetic analysis. Because counts were too low, seventeen rarely observed V segments, including chromosome 9 orphons, were excluded from the earlier analysis of 587 of the donors. Roughly uniform sequencing depth across donors was assumed in presence/absence analyses, although this assumption may not hold. A further reported finding was that TCR beta sequences accurately predicted the HLA-A and HLA-B alleles for most subjects in the first cohort. CMV serostatus was the only immune exposure information available for the cohort. In a later analysis, HLA-associated TCR beta chains were found to be more clonally expanded and to have lower generation probabilities than equally common non-associated chains. A few of the identified cytomegalovirus-associated TCR beta chains were confirmed in vitro to be specific for cytomegalovirus antigens. An association between a missense DCLRE1C variant and V-gene and J-gene trimming of TCR beta chains was found in a later genetic analysis and replicated in an independent cohort.

Library generation was performed with the immunoSEQ multiplex PCR assay. For the multiplex PCR, a mixture combining 60 forward primers for TCR Vbeta segments and 13 reverse primers for TCR Jbeta segments was used. A multiplex PCR assay on genomic DNA amplified the CDR3 region of rearranged TCR beta genes. The amplified TCR beta libraries were sequenced on the Illumina HiSeq System as 87-base-pair reads. The authors' analysis ran thus. In a later analysis, tens of millions of unique TCR beta chains were counted across the 690 or so repertoires, and about 9.9 million of these chains were shared by at least two donors. Raw reads were error-corrected and collapsed into unique sequences by a nearest-neighbor algorithm in which closely related sequences were merged to remove PCR and sequencing errors. V, D and J gene segments were assigned by aligning CDR3 sequences to IMGT reference sequences. For a sequence to be retained, a match of at least six nucleotides to both a V gene segment and a J gene segment was required. Rearrangements were classified as productive when the CDR3 lacked stop codons and remained in frame with V and J, and all other rearrangements were classified as non-productive. Following IMGT convention, CDR3 was defined as the stretch from the second conserved V-encoded cysteine up to the conserved J-encoded phenylalanine. The earlier analysis of 450 to 750 of the donors excluded any sequence lacking an unambiguous match to a single V gene segment. An earlier analysis of 450 to 650 of the donors called V segments functional above 56.7% productive rearrangements and segregating when the between-donor standard deviation exceeded 5%. A statistical classification framework was built to diagnose cytomegalovirus status from the catalog of TCR beta chain sequences. A later analysis assigned V and J genes by comparing TCR nucleotide sequences with IMGT/GENE-DB human TR gene sequences. In a later analysis, CDR3 sequences and most-parsimonious VDJ recombination scenarios were assigned using the TCRdist pipeline. In a later analysis, each TCR beta chain was defined by its CDR3 amino acid sequence together with its V-gene family, and reads lacking a unique V-gene family were excluded. As a way to deal with suspected cross-contamination and a sequencing artifact, a later analysis dropped 450 to 600 nucleotide sequences that were highly shared and had low generation probability. A later analysis calculated a clonal expansion index for each public chain from normalized within-repertoire ranks of inferred template counts. A later analysis computed generation probabilities with a VDJ recombination model fitted to out-of-frame rearrangements, and checked the results against IGoR. In a later analysis, hypergeometric tests were used to score TCR-TCR, TCR-HLA and TCR-CMV co-occurrence, with a repertoire-size bias correction applied to TCR pairs. A later analysis estimated false discovery rates by permuting HLA or CMV assignments 20 times. In a later analysis, co-occurring TCRs were grouped using DBSCAN, with TCRdist sequence similarity added in when clustering inside HLA-allele-positive subsets. Co-occurrence clustering excluded repertoires with fewer than 30,000 or more than 120,000 public chains, plus five with anomalous nucleotide sharing. The table was pulled from immuneACCESS by TCRdb, which kept in-frame rearrangements only. Such tables lose some clones; where checked, under half of the loss comes from unresolved V genes, and the rest has no known cause. The DNA gave D and trimming, while V, J and clone size come from that table. The sample includes nearly 110,000 clones, with 65% to 80% observed a single time. Roughly 3.4% of the sample lies in the top ten.

In total, 630 or so healthy bone marrow donors made up the cohort. All cohort members were sampled while nominally healthy, although unrecorded immune exposures were likely present. The donor was CMV seronegative and was included in the group of several hundred seronegative cohort members. A peripheral blood sample was collected from each donor, and TCR beta sequencing was performed on peripheral blood mononuclear cells. The Qiagen DNeasy Blood Extraction Kit was used to extract genomic DNA from the blood cell samples. The CDR3 measures 14 amino acids from cysteine to phenylalanine. Just the 42-base CDR3 DNA is kept, in frame starting at base 1. The germline V gene (reference sequence) sets CDR1 to SGHNT and CDR2 to YYREEE.

The material sequenced was PBMCs. Rearrangement joined TRBV5-4 to TRBJ1-2; the central 7 bases match TRBD1. The source is a man between 60 and 75 years old in good health and CMV-seronegative. CDR3 loop: CASTLGGTVYGYTF. In nucleotide form, the sequence is TGTGCCAGCACCTTGGGAGGGACAGTCTATGGCTACACCTTC.